This T cell receptor beta chain was captured by sequencing in a study of shared clonotypes between healthy human individuals. Germline lookup yields CDR1 SGHTA and CDR2 FQGNSA. The CDR3 is 14 amino acids. The V gene lost 2 bases and the J gene lost 1 base, with 8 bases spanning the gap. Generated by immunoSEQ multiplex PCR, the TCRdb table keeps only in-frame clones and is missing some. The sample shows 2 million to 2.5 million clones, 80% to 95% of them seen only once. The sequenced sample consisted of naive CD4+ T cells from PBMCs. Subset described: CD45RA+ positively selected. The sequence came from a man between 18 and 35 years old in good health. Some clones in this sample may be carry-over from other donors' samples. The gene calls are TRBV7-2 and TRBJ1-1; D remains unclear. CDR3 sequence reads: CASSLRWENTEAFF. CDR3 nucleotides: TGTGCCAGCAGCTTAAGGTGGGAGAACACTGAAGCTTTCTTT.